The sequence of this TCR beta chain was determined in a study of long-term antiretroviral therapy in people with HIV (dated by TCRdb to between 2021 and 2024). Background on the whole study: Collection of the earliest samples took place about a decade ahead of the 2015 WHO recommendation for immediate ART, at a time when ART was typically delayed until CD4 counts fell. A retrospective serial study tested whether ART initiation and durable HIV suppression were associated with changes in peripheral blood TRB repertoire composition and diversity. A total of 192 cryopreserved PBMC samples were contributed to the cohort by 30 adults with confirmed HIV infection, with samples collected serially over a mean of around 6 years (range 1-12). Of the approximately 32 participants with HIV, fewer than twelve were female. Test extractions of a monoclonal T-cell line alongside about 35 polyclonal samples showed no cross-contamination during QIAcube processing. Beyond this particular receptor, the publication reports: The repertoire was dominated across all time points by expanded TRB clones identified before ART initiation, although this dominance was seen to fluctuate and to decrease in many PLHIV after ART. Because PBMC availability was limited, only the TCR beta chain was sequenced, with no alpha chain pairing. HIV repertoires had narrower CDR3 length ranges than controls, and the network structure suggested an antigen-experienced repertoire that shifted only slightly toward naive after ART. Inferences about post-ART repertoire changes were limited because no data were available on ART adherence, viral resistance or therapy changes. The samples span the years 2004 to 2017, and the ART regimens used may be less effective than current regimens. Because pre-ART samples had limited cell numbers, unsorted PBMC were profiled rather than sorted CD4+ and CD8+ T cells. A significant increase in TRB diversity was found to be associated with ART initiation, although TRB diversity was observed to remain significantly below that of transplant donor controls even after long-term ART.

Participants were included only if at least one PBMC sample before ART initiation and at least two post-ART samples were available. Treatment was received in the United States of America by all participants with HIV. Cryopreserved samples of about 1-10 million PBMC were thawed and washed before DNA extraction. At the time of the earliest PBMC sample for each participant with HIV, ages ranged from roughly 23 to 55 years. PBMC samples from each participant spanned 1-4 timepoints before ART initiation and 2-8 timepoints after ART initiation, with a median of 7 samples. For every participant, serial HIV viral load, CD4+ T-cell count, ART history and demographic data were obtained. Using a Qiagen kit on a QIAcube, genomic DNA was extracted from unsorted PBMC, with samples processed in batches of 12. This clone has a single count. There is no known antigen for this receptor. No base quality values were provided; no much bigger clone lies one nucleotide off.

The immunoSEQ hsTCRB v3.0 assay was used at survey level resolution to sequence the TRB variable region. The targeted TRB sequencing depth was roughly 40,000-50,000 T-cell genomes per sample. TRB libraries were pooled and sequenced on an Illumina MiSeq using a v3 150-cycle kit. In the paper's pipeline: Repertoire analysis ran in R within a reproducible Nextflow workflow covering QC, data transformation and analysis. LymphoSeq2, an R package for exploring AIRR-Seq data, was used to implement the custom analyses. Several samples that yielded fewer than 5000 total TRB sequences were excluded, so that 188 HIV repertoires were analyzed. Of the 188 retained HIV repertoires, roughly 61 were collected before and approximately 130 after ART initiation. Repertoires were downsampled to 5000 TRB nucleotide sequences, and summary statistics were averaged over 100 downsampling iterations. TRB sequences were retained for analysis only if CDR3 regions of at least seven amino acids were present. Diversity was measured with a Shannon entropy-derived clonality score and the Gini coefficient. In the repertoire networks, any two of the top 5000 CDR3 amino acid sequences were linked whenever the two sequences differed by an edit distance of one. For TRB CDR3 amino acid sequences, antigen specificity groups and MHC restriction were predicted with GLIPH2. To flag known associations with CMV, EBV, HIV or tissue antigens, CDR3 amino acid sequences were compared against VDJdb and McPAS-TCR. Pre-ART, post-ART and control groups were compared with Wilcoxon signed-rank tests and Holm-Bonferroni correction. TCRdb stores this immuneACCESS table with in-frame sequences only. Part of the clones is absent; in the studies checked, under half of the shortfall reflects unresolved V genes, and no reason is known for the rest. Clone size and the V and J calls come from that table; the DNA yielded D and trimming. The table for this sample lists 15,000 or so clones; roughly 90% of them were counted only once. The top ten constitute 12% of the sample.

The sequencing here drew on unsorted PBMCs, taken 0.7 years before starting antiretroviral therapy. This clonotype originated in a man over 45 with HIV.

At the DNA level, the sequence is TGTGCCAGCAGAGACTCAACAACTAATGAAAAACTGTTTTTT. This codes for CASRDSTTNEKLFF. The sequence links TRBV28 to TRBJ1-4; no D segment can be confidently identified. The CDR3 has 14 amino acids, counting the end cysteine and phenylalanine. CDR3 DNA only is kept here, 42 bases in frame from base 1. In the germline V gene, CDR1 corresponds to MDHEN and CDR2 to SYDVKM. The junction carries 8 bases between V and J, which are trimmed by 6 bases and 0 bases respectively.